Each of the 30 T cell receptor beta chains below was sequenced from the same sample in a study of shared clonotypes between healthy human individuals. TCRdb's table, derived via immunoSEQ multiplex PCR, lists solely in-frame clones and lacks some. The top ten hold 0.35% to 0.45% of the sample, which has some 2,500,000 clones, approximately 93% seen once. The sample comprised naive CD4+ T cells from PBMCs. The sample's subset: CD45RA+ positively selected. Receptor source: a man younger than 30 in good health. Some clones in this sample may be carry-over from other donors' samples.

The chain combines TRBV9 with TRBJ1-2; 8 bases align to TRBD1. J gave up 4 bases and V 3 bases, and 8 bases lay outside the gene matches. The CDR3 length is 15 residues. CDR1 is SGDLS and CDR2 is YYNGEE in the germline V gene. The CDR3, as DNA: TGTGCCAGCAGCGCAGGCGAGGACAGGGCCTATGGCTACACCTTC. Its translation is CASSAGEDRAYGYTF.

As to this clone: A read error may produce the germline difference seen at one junction end. At the DNA level, this CDR3 is encoded by other sequences in the same sample as well. This chain links TRBV5-4 with TRBJ2-5; D is possibly TRBD1 or TRBD2 (7 bases each). The CDR3 extends over 13 amino acids. Per the germline V gene, CDR1 is SGHNT and CDR2 is YYREEE (reference sequence). The chain's CDR3 is CASSLRGRETQYF. The DNA for the CDR3 is TGTGCCAGCAGCTTGAGGGGGCGGGAGACCCAATACTTC.

V usage is TRBV7-2 and J usage is TRBJ2-5; D may be TRBD2 (5 bases). CDR1 and CDR2 (germline): SGHTA, FQGNSA. Trimming left V 5 bases short and J 9 bases short, with 16 bases between. This CDR3 region has 13 residues. CDR3 in DNA: TGTGCCAGCAGCATACCGGGCCCGGGGTCCCAGTACTTC. Protein: CASSIPGPGSQYF.

Concerning this clone: Other DNA sequences in this specimen translate into the identical CDR3. V and J are TRBV2 and TRBJ2-5; 7 nucleotides agree with TRBD1. V lost 9 bases and J lost 2; bases outside the gene matches: 3. CDR3 size: 12 residues. Germline-derived CDR1 and CDR2 are SNHLY and FYNNEI. CDR3 coding DNA: TGTGCCAGAAGACAGGGTCAAGAGACCCAGTACTTC. Encoded protein: CARRQGQETQYF.

This chain links TRBV2 with TRBJ1-1, with D perhaps TRBD1 (5 bases). This CDR3 is built from 14 residues. Germline V gene lookup returns CDR1 SNHLY and CDR2 FYNNEI. The ends were cut back, 5 bases at V and 4 bases at J, with 14 bases in the middle. CDR3 in amino acids: CASSRHNGGTEAFF. The DNA of the CDR3 is TGTGCCAGCAGTCGCCACAACGGGGGCACTGAAGCTTTCTTT.

The V call is TRBV5-1, the J call TRBJ2-2; 7 bases are shared with TRBD1. Losses at the gene ends were 2 bases for V and 6 bases for J; bases not matched to a gene: 7. From germline, CDR1 is SGHRS and CDR2 YFSETQ. The length of the CDR3 is 15 residues. The CDR3 protein is CASSFYRGEAGELFF. For the CDR3, the DNA is TGCGCCAGCAGCTTTTACAGGGGAGAGGCCGGGGAGCTGTTTTTT.

This CDR3 reads CASSNGQLANQPQHF. The CDR3, as DNA: TGTGCCAGCTCTAATGGACAATTGGCAAATCAGCCCCAGCATTTT. The chain is built from TRBV18 and TRBJ1-5; D is possibly TRBD1 (5 bases). This CDR3 contains 15 residues. Trimming removed 6 bases at V and 4 bases at J, with 16 bases between. The germline V gene has CDR1 KGHSH and CDR2 LQKENI.

The chain joins TRBV29-1 to TRBJ2-3; TRBD1 aligns across 7 bases. Germline values: CDR1 SQVTM, CDR2 ANQGSEA. The CDR3 length is 13 residues. V gave up 7 bases and J gave up 4 bases; unmatched junction bases: 8. DNA of the CDR3: TGCAGCGCCTCGCGGCAGGGGGCAGATACGCAGTATTTT. Amino acid sequence: CSASRQGADTQYF.

The chain recombines TRBV4-1 with TRBJ1-1; no clear D. The CDR3 covers 15 residues. From germline, CDR1 is MGHRA and CDR2 YSYEKL. V was clipped by 0 bases and J by 2 bases, with 10 bases between them. The CDR3 coding sequence is TGCGCCAGCAGCCAAGAGGTCGGACGAAACACTGAAGCTTTCTTT. Residues: CASSQEVGRNTEAFF.

This clone was found a few times. Other nucleotide sequences from this sample produce the same CDR3. This rearrangement joins TRBV19 to TRBJ2-7; the D gene is possibly TRBD2 (6 bases). V lost 3 bases and J lost 2, with 8 bases in between. The CDR3 is 13 amino acids. Per the germline V gene, CDR1 is LNHDA and CDR2 is SQIVND (reference sequence). CDR3 nucleotide sequence: TGTGCCAGTAGTATTTCGGGAGCCTACGAGCAGTACTTC. It specifies CASSISGAYEQYF. Full variable domain (rest looked up from reference TRBV19 and TRBJ2-7): DGGITQSPKYLFRKEGQNVTLSCEQNLNHDAMYWYRQDPGQGLRLIYYSQIVNDFQKGDIAEGYSVSREKKESFPLTVTSAQKNPTAFYLCASSISGAYEQYFGPGTRLTVT.

The chain has TRBV25-1 and TRBJ2-7; 7 bases are shared with TRBD1. CDR1 MGHDK and CDR2 SYGVNS come from the germline V gene. The CDR3 has 17 amino acids. With 1 base clipped from V and 0 bases from J, the junction kept 9 bases outside the gene matches. The CDR3 nucleotides are TGTGCCAGCAGTGAATCCCCGAGACAGGGATTCTCCTACGAGCAGTACTTC. Its translation is CASSESPRQGFSYEQYF.

This chain joins TRBV9 and TRBJ2-7; tentatively, D is TRBD1 (6 bases). Germline CDR1 is SGDLS and CDR2 is YYNGEE. The CDR3 spans 16 residues. V lost 0 bases to trimming and J lost 4 bases, with 17 bases between them. The DNA for the CDR3 is TGTGCCAGCAGCGTAGGGATCGGGACACAAACGTACGAGCAGTACTTC. Its protein is CASSVGIGTQTYEQYF.

This chain uses TRBV9 with TRBJ1-2; D remains unclear. Germline CDR1 and CDR2: SGDLS and YYNGEE. The CDR3 length is 15 residues. V dropped 0 bases and J dropped 4 bases, with 13 bases sitting between them. Here the CDR3 DNA reads TGTGCCAGCAGCGTAGACCCCCTTCGGGGCTATGGCTACACCTTC. This sequence encodes CASSVDPLRGYGYTF.

The rearrangement links TRBV27 to TRBJ2-7; D unclear. The germline V and J ends were trimmed by 3 bases and 6 bases, with 12 bases remaining between them. Germline CDR1 is MNHEY and CDR2 is SMNVEV (reference sequence). The length of the CDR3 is 13 residues. Here the CDR3 DNA reads TGTGCCAGCAGTTTCGGCGCCTGGGCCGAGCAGTACTTC. Amino acids: CASSFGAWAEQYF.

The chain has TRBV29-1 and TRBJ1-1; D call uncertain. With 3 bases removed from V and 4 bases from J, the gap between germline ends came to 12 bases. Germline values: CDR1 SQVTM, CDR2 ANQGSEA. CDR3 size: 13 residues. The CDR3 DNA sequence: TGCAGCGTTGACCGGACCATGGGCACTGAAGCTTTCTTT. Residues: CSVDRTMGTEAFF. Complete variable domain (other parts from reference TRBV29-1 and TRBJ1-1): SAVISQKPSRDICQRGTSLTIQCQVDSQVTMMFWYRQQPGQSLTLIATANQGSEATYESGFVIDKFPISRPNLTFSTLTVSNMSPEDSSIYLCSVDRTMGTEAFFGQGTRLTVV.

The rearrangement joins TRBV6-1 to TRBJ1-1; a weak D match, TRBD1 (5 bases). Germline CDR1 MNHNS, CDR2 SASEGT. Trimming pared 7 bases from V and 11 bases from J, leaving 14 bases between. The CDR3 sequence is 11 residues long. The CDR3 DNA is TGTGCCAGCATGGGGGGTAACGAGGCTTTCTTT. Translating it yields CASMGGNEAFF.

The chain is built from TRBV2 and TRBJ2-7; D unresolved. The CDR3 consists of 14 residues. Germline V gene lookup returns CDR1 SNHLY and CDR2 FYNNEI. Trimming took 2 bases from V and 0 from J, leaving 8 bases between them. Here the CDR3 reads CASSETPVSYEQYF. CDR3 in DNA: TGTGCCAGCAGTGAAACTCCTGTCTCCTACGAGCAGTACTTC.

This clone was counted a few times. The same CDR3 arises from other DNA sequences in this sample as well. The genes are TRBV27 and TRBJ1-1, with unresolved D. The CDR3 has 13 residues. V was clipped by 3 bases and J by 0 bases, with 5 bases between them. Germline V lookup: CDR1 MNHEY, CDR2 SMNVEV (reference sequence). CDR3 in DNA: TGTGCCAGCAGTTTCAGTGTGAACACTGAAGCTTTCTTT. Translating it yields CASSFSVNTEAFF.

The genes are TRBV6-5 and TRBJ2-7; D not certain. CDR3 length: 15 amino acids. Germline-derived CDR1 and CDR2 are MNHEY and SVGAGI. The V gene lost 4 bases and the J gene lost 3 bases, with 16 bases spanning the gap. The CDR3 here is CASSSPTGNRYEQYF. The DNA for the CDR3 is TGTGCCAGCAGTTCCCCGACCGGCAACCGCTACGAGCAGTACTTC.

V gene TRBV9 combines with J gene TRBJ1-4; D gene unclear. This CDR3 contains 14 residues. CDR1 SGDLS and CDR2 YYNGEE come from the germline V gene. The V end was cut by 2 bases, the J end by 0 bases, with 5 bases between. DNA for the CDR3: TGTGCCAGCAGCGTGCGCCCAACTAATGAAAAACTGTTTTTT. It yields the protein CASSVRPTNEKLFF.

The CDR3 DNA is TGTGCCAGTAGTACCCCGGGACAGATGCGCTCTGGAAACACCATATATTTT. Its protein is CASSTPGQMRSGNTIYF. J is TRBJ1-3 and V is TRBV19; TRBD1 matches at 7 bases. The germline V gene encodes CDR1 LNHDA and CDR2 SQIVND (reference sequence). The junction had 9 bases not matched to a gene; V was cut back by 4 bases and J by 0 bases. This CDR3 has 17 amino acids.

This chain links TRBV19 with TRBJ1-3, with D possibly matching TRBD1 (5 bases). The CDR3 totals 14 residues. The germline V and J ends were trimmed by 7 bases and 0 bases, with 10 bases remaining between them. Germline V gives CDR1 LNHDA, CDR2 SQIVND (reference sequence). CDR3 sequence reads: CASNRGGSGNTIYF. As DNA, the CDR3 is TGTGCCAGTAATCGGGGGGGCTCTGGAAACACCATATATTTT.

The chain is built from TRBV6-6 and TRBJ1-2; D is possibly TRBD1 (6 bases). CDR1 is MNHNY and CDR2 is SVGAGI in the germline V gene (reference sequence). The V end lost 6 bases, the J end lost 4 bases, and 12 bases lay between the germline ends. The CDR3 runs 13 residues. The CDR3 DNA follows: TGTGCCAGCAGAACCGGGACATCCTATGGCTACACCTTC. Residues: CASRTGTSYGYTF.

The CDR3: CASSRGSGVQETQYF. The CDR3 DNA follows: TGTGCCAGCAGCCGAGGTTCGGGAGTCCAAGAGACCCAGTACTTC. J is TRBJ2-5 and V is TRBV7-7, with a weak D call TRBD2 (6 bases). The germline gives CDR1 SSHAT, CDR2 FNYEAQ (reference sequence). This CDR3 comprises 15 residues. The ends were cut back, 5 bases at V and 1 base at J, with 14 bases in the middle. The full variable domain, completed using reference TRBV7-7 and TRBJ2-5, is GAGVSQSPRYKVTKRGQDVTLRCDPISSHATLYWYQQALGQGPEFLTYFNYEAQPDKSGLPSDRFSAERPEGSISTLTIQRTEQRDSAMYRCASSRGSGVQETQYFGPGTRLLVL.

The rearrangement links TRBV5-1 to TRBJ2-5; a possible D gene is TRBD2 (5 bases). The CDR3 totals 14 residues. The germline gives CDR1 SGHRS, CDR2 YFSETQ. Deletions cut 0 bases from V and 9 bases from J, with 15 bases between. The CDR3 region is CASSLDVVPGAQYF. In DNA form, the CDR3 reads TGCGCCAGCAGCTTGGATGTTGTTCCCGGGGCCCAGTACTTC. The variable domain in full, with the rest retrieved from reference TRBV5-1 and TRBJ2-5, is KAGVTQTPRYLIKTRGQQVTLSCSPISGHRSVSWYQQTPGQGLQFLFEYFSETQRNKGNFPGRFSGRQFSNSRSEMNVSTLELGDSALYLCASSLDVVPGAQYFGPGTRLLVL.

The V call is TRBV29-1, the J call TRBJ2-1; 9 bases fit TRBD2. The V and J ends lost 4 bases and 3 bases, in that order; junction bases with no gene match: 7. The CDR3 has 15 residues. CDR1 and CDR2 (germline): SQVTM, ANQGSEA. Here the CDR3 DNA reads TGCAGCGTTGGCCTAGCGGGACCTATCTACAATGAGCAGTTCTTC. Translation: CSVGLAGPIYNEQFF.

V is TRBV6-1 and J is TRBJ2-3; D unclear. This CDR3 is 16 amino acids long. The V end lost 2 bases, the J end lost 3 bases, and 15 bases lay between the germline ends. CDR1 and CDR2 (germline): MNHNS, SASEGT. DNA for the CDR3: TGTGCCAGCAGTGAAACTTTCGCGCGAGGTACAGATACGCAGTATTTT. As protein: CASSETFARGTDTQYF.

This clone was observed a single time. This chain uses TRBV27 with TRBJ2-3; 7 bases match TRBD2. With V trimmed by 2 bases and J by 0 bases, 14 bases remained unmatched. The CDR3 spans 19 residues. Germline values: CDR1 MNHEY, CDR2 SMNVEV (reference sequence). The chain's CDR3 is CASSLLVSAGDISTDTQYF. In DNA form, the CDR3 reads TGTGCCAGCAGTTTACTGGTGTCGGCGGGAGATATTAGCACAGATACGCAGTATTTT.

This chain links TRBV7-6 with TRBJ2-3; TRBD1 agrees at 8 bases. V lost 5 bases and J lost 4; bases outside the gene matches: 11. This CDR3 is built from 16 residues. Germline lookup yields CDR1 SGHVS and CDR2 FNYEAQ. This CDR3 is CASSVRQGQVPDTQYF. CDR3 DNA sequence: TGTGCCAGCAGCGTACGACAGGGGCAAGTTCCAGATACGCAGTATTTT.

This chain joins TRBV28 and TRBJ2-3, with 9 bases identical to TRBD2. The CDR3 consists of 18 residues. The germline gives CDR1 MDHEN, CDR2 SYDVKM. The J segment lost 0 bases and the V segment lost 4 bases, leaving 11 bases of the junction unmatched. The CDR3 coding sequence is TGTGCCAGCAGTTCCCCTAATAGACTAGCGGCTAGCACAGATACGCAGTATTTT. This translates into CASSSPNRLAASTDTQYF.